The 5 T cell receptor beta chains in this list originate from one sample, sequenced in a study of monozygotic twins with inflammatory bowel disease. For each CDR3 protein, TCRdb gives one entry from its re-call of the 5' RACE reads, without DNA. This listing includes more than 300,000 distinct CDR3 sequences. What was sequenced was blood. The origin of the receptors is a human donor with ulcerative colitis or Crohn's disease, or a healthy co-twin of an affected twin (not recorded which).

J is TRBJ2-7 and V is TRBV6-5; TCRdb proposes TRBD2, but this gene call is untestable without DNA. The CDR3 has 17 amino acids. Germline V CDR1 and CDR2: MNHEY, SVGAGI. CDR3 protein: CASSYSKGRAISYEQYF.

This chain connects TRBV29-1 to TRBJ2-5; without DNA, the TCRdb call of TRBD2 cannot be checked. Germline V gene lookup returns CDR1 SQVTM and CDR2 ANQGSEA. The CDR3 is made up of 12 amino acids. The CDR3: CSVPGGAETQYF.

This chain links TRBV5-4 with TRBJ1-2. This CDR3 comprises 15 residues. Germline CDR1 SGHNT, CDR2 YYREEE (reference sequence). The CDR3 sequence is CASSPAGREEYYYTF.

The gene calls are TRBV18 and TRBJ1-2; as DNA is missing, the TRBD1 call by TCRdb cannot be tested. The CDR3 totals 14 residues. CDR1 KGHSH and CDR2 LQKENI come from the germline V gene. The CDR3 protein is CASSPMVQGDGYTF.

This chain uses TRBV6-2 or TRBV6-3 with TRBJ2-1; TCRdb's assignment of TRBD1 cannot be checked, as there is no DNA. This CDR3 comprises 14 residues. Looked up from germline, CDR1 is MNHEY and CDR2 is SVGEGT. The CDR3 sequence: CASSYPGRGNEQFF.